This TCR beta chain was identified in a study of regulatory T cells in long-lasting Graves disease. The time point: newly diagnosed GD, antithyroid drugs for less than 3 months. Scientists built the TCR library using RNA that was extracted from PBMCs. Germline V gene lookup returns CDR1 LNHDA and CDR2 SQIVND (reference sequence). CDR3 length: 14 residues. Trimming removed 3 bases from V and 2 bases from J; junction bases left unmatched: 0. In its sample, this clonotype was seen a few times. Researchers made TCR beta libraries by using iRepertoire HTBI primers and running Arm-PCR on CDR3 regions. TCRdb fed the multiplex PCR reads into MiXCR, producing one record per CDR3 protein. This sample has over 200,000 distinct CDR3 sequences; more than 15% occur once, and the top ten carry around 13%. These same records also appear under a second study, on T cells in Graves' hyperthyroidism and ophthalmopathy.

Here the sequenced sample was peripheral blood mononuclear cells (PBMCs), taken at new diagnosis, from a patient treated with antithyroid drugs. This chain joins TRBV19 and TRBJ1-4, with 7 bases fitting TRBD1. This sequence originates from a woman aged 25 to 39 with Graves disease. In DNA form, the CDR3 reads TGTGCCAGTAGTATGACAGGGACTAATGAAAAACTGTTTTTT. Translating it yields CASSMTGTNEKLFF.